These 21 T cell receptor beta chains were sequenced from one sample in a study of human T cells and chemical hapten exposure. The time point was: patch test 1, 2 weeks after DPC sensitization. Treatment defined: therapeutic diphenylcyclopropenone sensitization with weekly scalp DPC. TCRdb recomputed calls from the RACE reads with MiXCR, one row per CDR3 protein. The sample records over 95,000 distinct CDR3 sequences, around 12% being singletons. The source was whole blood, collected in connection with sensitization to the hapten diphenylcyclopropenone (DPC). All receptors derive from a woman between 40 and 50 years old with alopecia areata. Some clones in this sample may be carry-over from other donors' samples.

Of note for this clonotype: A much larger clone differs by one base, so this may be a read error. This chain uses TRBV6-2 or TRBV6-3 with TRBJ2-7; D unclear. Trimming cost V 5 bases and J 2 bases, with 4 bases left between them. Germline CDR1 is MNHEY and CDR2 is SVGEGT. The length of the CDR3 is 11 residues. This CDR3 reads CASSATYEQYF. The CDR3 DNA reads as TGTGCCAGCAGTGCTACCTACGAGCAGTACTTC.

This clonotype was picked up a small number of times. The V and J genes are TRBV7-2 and TRBJ2-1; tentatively, D is TRBD1 (6 bases). V was pared by 4 bases and J by 8 bases, with 9 bases between. This CDR3 region has 12 residues. The germline V gene has CDR1 SGHTA and CDR2 FQGNSA. CDR3 nucleotides: TGTGCCAGCAGCTCCAGGGGCCATGAGCAGTTCTTC. This gives the protein CASSSRGHEQFF.

Details on this clonotype: Since no conserved phenylalanine or tryptophan closes the CDR3, a read error is the likely cause. The chain has TRBV5-4 and TRBJ2-7, with D possibly matching TRBD2 (5 bases). This CDR3 contains 14 residues. The V gene's germline CDR1 is SGHNT and CDR2 YYREEE (reference sequence). V was pared by 1 base and J by 3 bases, with 11 bases between. CDR3 sequence reads: CASSLSLGLYEQYS. The DNA for the CDR3 is TGTGCCAGCAGCTTGTCACTAGGACTCTACGAGCAGTACTCC.

The CDR3 DNA sequence: TGTGCCAGCAGTGAAGCCGGACATCGGAGGGATCAGCCCCAGCATTTT. Translation gives CASSEAGHRRDQPQHF. This sequence joins TRBV6-6 and TRBJ1-5; D might be TRBD1 (5 bases). The germline V gene encodes CDR1 MNHNY and CDR2 SVGAGI (reference sequence). V lost 5 bases and J lost 5, with 19 bases in between. This CDR3 spans 16 amino acids.

This rearrangement joins TRBV20-1 to TRBJ2-1; TRBD2 matches 14 bases. Germline assignment: CDR1 DFQATT and CDR2 SNEGSKA (reference sequence). CDR3 length: 16 residues. Trimming took 5 bases from V and 4 from J; bases not matched to a gene: 7. The DNA for the CDR3 is TGCAGTGCTCACTCGGGACTAGCGGGAGCGTACAATGAGCAGTTCTTC. Its protein is CSAHSGLAGAYNEQFF.

V is TRBV28 and J is TRBJ2-5; D is uncertain. There are 12 residues in the CDR3. The germline V gene has CDR1 MDHEN and CDR2 SYDVKM. V lost 3 bases and J lost 7, with 9 bases in between. The CDR3 protein is CASSLRPGTQYF. Written as DNA, the CDR3 is TGTGCCAGCAGTTTGCGGCCCGGGACCCAGTACTTC.

This clonotype was observed a few times. The chain couples TRBV7-3 to TRBJ2-1, with D perhaps matching TRBD1 or TRBD2 (6 bases each). Deletions cut 5 bases from V and 0 bases from J, with 14 bases between. CDR3 length equals 16 residues. Germline V gene lookup returns CDR1 SGHTA and CDR2 FQGTGA. CDR3 region: CASSPVGGNSYNEQFF. The CDR3 nucleotides are TGTGCCAGCAGCCCAGTAGGGGGGAACTCCTACAATGAGCAGTTCTTC.

The chain recombines TRBV5-6 with TRBJ1-6; TRBD1 is a possible D gene (5 bases). Trimming stripped 0 bases from V and 4 bases from J, with 8 bases between. This CDR3 is 15 amino acids long. The germline V gene has CDR1 SGHDT and CDR2 YYEEEE. CDR3 bases: TGTGCCAGCAGCTTGGCGGGGGGGTATAATTCACCCCTCCACTTT. Amino acid sequence: CASSLAGGYNSPLHF.

This clonotype came up a few times. The chain carries TRBV6-5 and TRBJ1-1; TRBD1 matches 9 bases. The CDR3 loop spans 17 amino acids. J was trimmed by 2 bases and V by 4 bases; bases with no gene match: 11. Germline CDR1 is MNHEY and CDR2 is SVGAGI. This CDR3 is CASSFRTGADFNTEAFF. The DNA of the CDR3 is TGTGCCAGCAGTTTTAGGACAGGGGCCGATTTCAACACTGAAGCTTTCTTT.

The table lists this clonotype with a count of one. The chain couples TRBV28 to TRBJ2-7; 11 positions match TRBD2. Germline V gives CDR1 MDHEN, CDR2 SYDVKM. CDR3 length: 15 residues. V shed 5 bases and J 2 bases; nucleotides not matched to a gene: 5. DNA of the CDR3: TGTGCCAGCAGTCAACTAGCGGGAGCCCCCTACGAGCAGTACTTC. It yields the protein CASSQLAGAPYEQYF.

This clonotype was recorded many times. The chain carries TRBV12-3 or TRBV12-4 and TRBJ2-7, with D perhaps assigned TRBD1 or TRBD2 (5 bases each). The CDR3 consists of 12 residues. The V gene lost 3 bases and the J gene lost 3 bases, with 6 bases spanning the gap. In DNA, the CDR3 is TGTGCCAGCAGTTTTGGGGGCTACGAGCAGTACTTC. This gives the protein CASSFGGYEQYF.

The sample holds many counts of this clonotype. The chain couples TRBV11-2 to TRBJ2-3, with a tentative D call TRBD1 (8 bases). Germline V gene sequence: CDR1 SGHAT, CDR2 FQNNGV. This CDR3 spans 13 amino acids. V lost 5 bases, J lost 8 bases, and 14 bases lay in between. The chain's CDR3 is CASSRQGRVTQYF. CDR3 sequence (DNA): TGTGCCAGCAGCCGACAGGGGAGGGTTACGCAGTATTTT.

This sequence joins TRBV2 and TRBJ2-7, with 8 bases aligning to TRBD1. With V trimmed by 4 bases and J by 5 bases, 7 bases remained unmatched. This CDR3 contains 14 residues. Germline V CDR1 and CDR2: SNHLY, FYNNEI. The CDR3 region is CASSAGQVFDEQYF. For the CDR3, the DNA is TGTGCCAGCAGTGCGGGACAGGTTTTTGACGAGCAGTACTTC.

There are many counts of this clonotype. The chain employs TRBV28 and TRBJ2-1; D may be TRBD1 (5 bases). The CDR3 is 12 residues long. Germline loops: CDR1 MDHEN, CDR2 SYDVKM. The ends were cut back, 8 bases at V and 8 bases at J, with 13 bases in the middle. CDR3 DNA sequence: TGTGCCAGCGAGGACACCCTCTATGAGCAGTTCTTC. Its translation: CASEDTLYEQFF.

This clonotype has at least ten counts. This chain joins TRBV28 and TRBJ2-7, with 11 bases that match TRBD2. The CDR3 is 14 amino acids. J lost 3 bases, V lost 5 bases, and 3 bases had no gene match. The V gene's germline CDR1 is MDHEN and CDR2 SYDVKM. CDR3 loop: CASSTLAGGYEQYF. CDR3 DNA sequence: TGTGCCAGCAGTACTCTAGCGGGGGGCTACGAGCAGTACTTC.

This clonotype was seen many times. The chain is built from TRBV28 and TRBJ1-2; D uncertain. V lost 2 bases, J lost 4 bases, and 11 bases lay in between. The CDR3 contains 14 residues. From germline, CDR1 is MDHEN and CDR2 SYDVKM. CDR3 loop: CASSLGRTLYGYTF. The CDR3 DNA sequence: TGTGCCAGCAGTTTAGGGCGCACGCTCTATGGCTACACCTTC.

This clonotype showed up many times. The chain carries TRBV19 and TRBJ2-1; D call uncertain. The V gene's germline CDR1 is LNHDA and CDR2 SQIVND (reference sequence). The CDR3 totals 15 residues. Trimming took off 5 bases at V and 1 base at J, with 12 bases between the two ends. The CDR3 bases are TGTGCCAGTAGTTTGATGCCCTCATCCTACAATGAGCAGTTCTTC. It codes for CASSLMPSSYNEQFF.

This clonotype has a handful of counts. This chain joins TRBV11-2 and TRBJ2-7; 7 positions agree with TRBD2. Per germline, CDR1 SGHAT and CDR2 FQNNGV. V shed 4 bases and J 13 bases; nucleotides not matched to a gene: 13. This CDR3 is built from 13 residues. Written as DNA, the CDR3 is TGTGCCAGCAGCTCCACTCGGGCTAGCGGATATTACTTC. Amino acids: CASSSTRASGYYF.

The chain recombines TRBV28 with TRBJ1-3; D is undetermined. The germline CDR1 and CDR2 sequences are MDHEN and SYDVKM. The CDR3 is made up of 12 amino acids. V dropped 10 bases and J dropped 1 base, with 8 bases sitting between them. The CDR3 DNA reads TGTGCCACCAGAAGGTCTGGAAACACCATATATTTT. Its protein product is CATRRSGNTIYF.

The V call is TRBV12-3 or TRBV12-4, the J call TRBJ2-1; TRBD2 agrees at 7 bases. The J segment lost 8 bases and the V segment lost 7 bases, leaving 8 bases of the junction unmatched. The CDR3 is made up of 13 amino acids. CDR3 in DNA: TGTGCCAGCACCCAATGGGGGGGATATGAGCAGTTCTTC. Translation gives CASTQWGGYEQFF.

This clonotype has just a few counts. The chain carries TRBV6-5 and TRBJ1-1; TRBD1 might be the D (5 bases). CDR3 size: 16 residues. Trimming removed 3 bases from V and 0 bases from J, with 14 bases in between. Per germline, CDR1 MNHEY and CDR2 SVGAGI. The CDR3 region is CASSYSWGVMNTEAFF. CDR3 bases: TGTGCCAGCAGTTATAGCTGGGGGGTAATGAACACTGAAGCTTTCTTT.